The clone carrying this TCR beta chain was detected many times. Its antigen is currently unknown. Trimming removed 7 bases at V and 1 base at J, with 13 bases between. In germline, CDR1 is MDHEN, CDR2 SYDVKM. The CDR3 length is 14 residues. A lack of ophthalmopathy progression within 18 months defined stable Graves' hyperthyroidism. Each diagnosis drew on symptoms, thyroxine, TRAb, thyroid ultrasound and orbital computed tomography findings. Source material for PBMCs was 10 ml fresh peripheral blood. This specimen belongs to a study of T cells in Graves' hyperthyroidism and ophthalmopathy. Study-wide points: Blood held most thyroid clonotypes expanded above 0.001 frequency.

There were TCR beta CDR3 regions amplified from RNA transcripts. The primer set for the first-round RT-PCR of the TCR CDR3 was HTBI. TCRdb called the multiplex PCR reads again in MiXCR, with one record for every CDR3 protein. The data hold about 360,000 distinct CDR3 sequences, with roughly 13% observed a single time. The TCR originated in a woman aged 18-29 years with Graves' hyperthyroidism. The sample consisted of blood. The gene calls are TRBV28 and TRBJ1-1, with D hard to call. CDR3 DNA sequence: TGTGCCAGCAAACGCGGGGTGTCGAACACTGAAGCTTTCTTT. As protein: CASKRGVSNTEAFF.